A single TCR beta chain is shown here with its context. The antigen remains unidentified. The sample is drawn from a study of long-term antiretroviral therapy in people with HIV. Study findings and constraints: Clones that expanded before ART (that is, prior to treatment) dominated the repertoire at all time points. HIV repertoires showed narrower CDR3 length ranges than controls.

Samples were assayed with immunoSEQ v3.0 at survey level. The method was immunoSEQ multiplex PCR; TCRdb's version includes in-frame clones alone and lacks a portion of them. The sample holds approximately 29,000 clones; roughly 84% are singletons and the top ten take 6.2%. Germline CDR1 MNHEY, CDR2 SMNVEV (reference sequence). V dropped 5 bases and J dropped 5 bases, with 15 bases sitting between them. This CDR3 has 14 residues. Participants who had HIV were, without exception, treated in the United States. This TCR derives from a man in his late teens or twenties with HIV. Sample: unsorted PBMCs, taken 0.4 years after starting antiretroviral therapy. The chain couples TRBV27 to TRBJ1-1; unclear D gene. CDR3 nucleotides: TGTGCCAGCAGTCAGAGAGCCATCGGGACTGAAGCTTTCTTT. Translated: CASSQRAIGTEAFF.